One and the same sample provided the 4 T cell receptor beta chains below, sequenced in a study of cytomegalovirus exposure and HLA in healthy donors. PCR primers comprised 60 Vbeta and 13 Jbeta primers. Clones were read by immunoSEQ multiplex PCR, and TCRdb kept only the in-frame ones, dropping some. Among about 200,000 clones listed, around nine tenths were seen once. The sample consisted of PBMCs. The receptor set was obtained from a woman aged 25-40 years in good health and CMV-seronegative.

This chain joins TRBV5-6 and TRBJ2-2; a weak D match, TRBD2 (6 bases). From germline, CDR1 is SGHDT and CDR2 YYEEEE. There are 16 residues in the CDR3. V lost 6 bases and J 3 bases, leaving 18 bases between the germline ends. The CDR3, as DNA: TGTGCCAGCATCTCGAGTTGGAGGGTCGACACCGGGGAGCTGTTTTTT. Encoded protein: CASISSWRVDTGELFF.

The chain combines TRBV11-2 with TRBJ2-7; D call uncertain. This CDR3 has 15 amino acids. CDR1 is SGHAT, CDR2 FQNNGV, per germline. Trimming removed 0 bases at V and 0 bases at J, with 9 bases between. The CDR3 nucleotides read TGTGCCAGCAGCTTAGAAAGGAGTAGCTCCTACGAGCAGTACTTC. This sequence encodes CASSLERSSSYEQYF.

The chain's CDR3 is CASLDLADEQFF. Here the CDR3 DNA reads TGTGCCAGCTTGGATCTAGCGGATGAGCAGTTCTTC. V gene TRBV21-1 combines with J gene TRBJ2-1; the DNA was not used to check the table's D call, TRBD2. TRBV21-1 is recorded as a pseudogene. The CDR3 is 12 amino acids.

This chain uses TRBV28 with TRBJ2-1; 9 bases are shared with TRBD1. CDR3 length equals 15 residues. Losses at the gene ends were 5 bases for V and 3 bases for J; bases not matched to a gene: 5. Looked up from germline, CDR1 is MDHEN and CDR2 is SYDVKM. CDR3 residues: CASSTGQGFYNEQFF. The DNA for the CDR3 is TGTGCCAGCAGTACTGGACAGGGGTTCTACAATGAGCAGTTCTTC.